Below, 18 T cell receptor beta chains from the same sample are listed, as sequenced in a study of blood T cells in healthy people across ages. A second about 7 to 11 cycle PCR used barcoded and J-beta primers. One entry per CDR3 protein, called by TCRdb with MiXCR from the 5' RACE reads. Among about 1 million distinct CDR3 sequences listed, 35% to 50% were seen once. The sample consisted of blood. The receptors were gathered from a woman aged 60-75 years in good health.

This clonotype was seen a single time. CDR3 nucleotides: TGTGCCAGCAGCGGGGCTAGCGGACCCTACGAGCAGTACTTC. This gives the protein CASSGASGPYEQYF. The chain couples TRBV3-1 to TRBJ2-7; 7 nucleotides match TRBD2. In germline, CDR1 is LGHDT, CDR2 YNNKEL (reference sequence). The CDR3 has 14 amino acids. Losses at the gene ends were 5 bases for V and 2 bases for J; bases not matched to a gene: 6.

This clonotype was picked up one time. This sequence may be a read error, since a much larger clone differs from it by one base. The rearrangement joins TRBV6-6 to TRBJ2-6; D tentatively fits TRBD1 or TRBD2 (5 bases each). Germline values: CDR1 MNHNY, CDR2 SVGAGI (reference sequence). This CDR3 region has 15 residues. CDR3: CASSYPGSGANALTF. The CDR3 DNA follows: TGTGCCAGCAGTTATCCGGGGTCTGGGGCCAACGCCCTGACTTTC.

This clonotype was recorded a few times. The CDR3 loop is CASSLSGVQPQHF. The CDR3 DNA follows: TGTGCCAGCAGTTTATCTGGGGTCCAGCCCCAGCATTTT. This rearrangement joins TRBV27 to TRBJ1-5; no clear D gene. Trimming cost V 0 bases and J 7 bases, with 7 bases left between them. This CDR3 contains 13 residues. CDR1 is MNHEY, CDR2 SMNVEV, per germline (reference sequence).

This clonotype has only a few counts. The rearrangement joins TRBV27 to TRBJ1-6; D may be TRBD1 (5 bases). CDR1 and CDR2 from the germline V gene are MNHEY and SMNVEV (reference sequence). The V end was cut by 8 bases, the J end by 7 bases, with 12 bases between. The CDR3 is 13 amino acids. Here the CDR3 DNA reads TGTGCCAGCCGGGGGGTTAGGAATTCACCCCTCCACTTT. This codes for CASRGVRNSPLHF.

V gene TRBV18 combines with J gene TRBJ2-5; D remains unclear. Germline CDR1 reads KGHSH; CDR2 reads LQKENI. This CDR3 is built from 15 residues. The germline V and J ends were trimmed by 4 bases and 0 bases, with 12 bases remaining between them. The CDR3 DNA sequence: TGTGCCAGCTCACTGTCTCGGGCGTACCAAGAGACCCAGTACTTC. Its protein is CASSLSRAYQETQYF.

This chain joins TRBV29-1 and TRBJ2-3; D is unclear. CDR1 SQVTM and CDR2 ANQGSEA come from the germline V gene. This CDR3 is 14 amino acids long. The V and J ends lost 5 bases and 0 bases respectively, with 12 bases between them. The CDR3: CSVHDGTSTDTQYF. CDR3 in DNA: TGCAGCGTTCACGACGGAACTAGCACAGATACGCAGTATTTT.

In its sample, this clonotype was seen a few times. The chain couples TRBV3-1 to TRBJ2-6; no reliable D call. This CDR3 region has 15 residues. Germline V gene lookup returns CDR1 LGHDT and CDR2 YNNKEL (reference sequence). Deletions cut 2 bases from V and 1 base from J, with 6 bases between. The CDR3 DNA reads TGTGCCAGCAGCCAAATTCGGTCTGGGGCCAACGTCCTGACTTTC. It encodes CASSQIRSGANVLTF.

The chain combines TRBV28 with TRBJ1-1; no firm D call. The V end lost 7 bases, the J end lost 1 base, and 19 bases lay between the germline ends. Germline CDR1 is MDHEN and CDR2 is SYDVKM. The CDR3 length is 16 residues. CDR3 region: CASTFTMGYGNTEAFF. The CDR3 bases are TGTGCCAGCACCTTCACAATGGGGTATGGGAACACTGAAGCTTTCTTT.

The chain couples TRBV7-3 to TRBJ2-1, with 7 bases aligning to TRBD2. CDR3 size: 16 residues. The V gene end was trimmed by 5 bases and the J gene end by 4 bases; junction bases not matched to a gene: 11. Germline-derived CDR1 and CDR2 are SGHTA and FQGTGA. In DNA form, the CDR3 reads TGTGCCAGCAGCCCCGGTGGCGGGAGTGGGTACAATGAGCAGTTCTTC. Translation: CASSPGGGSGYNEQFF.

This clonotype was recorded a few times. This chain uses TRBV25-1 with TRBJ1-1; D possibly corresponds to TRBD1 (5 bases). This CDR3 spans 13 amino acids. V was trimmed by 8 bases and J by 7 bases, leaving 17 bases between them. The germline V gene has CDR1 MGHDK and CDR2 SYGVNS. This CDR3 is CASGLGGGLEAFF. CDR3 coding DNA: TGTGCCAGCGGATTGGGTGGGGGACTTGAAGCTTTCTTT.

As DNA, the CDR3 is TGTGCCAGCAGCTTAGCTAGCGGGAACCCGAACACCGGGGAGCTGTTTTTT. It encodes CASSLASGNPNTGELFF. The chain carries TRBV7-9 and TRBJ2-2, with 8 bases identical to TRBD2. This CDR3 has 17 residues. J gave up 0 bases and V 0 bases, and 3 bases lay outside the gene matches. Germline V lookup: CDR1 SEHNR, CDR2 FQNEAQ (reference sequence).

V usage is TRBV10-1 and J usage is TRBJ2-5; 10 bases are a match to TRBD2. With V trimmed by 7 bases and J by 5 bases, 7 bases remained unmatched. CDR1 WNHNN and CDR2 SYGVQD come from the germline V gene (reference sequence). The CDR3 length is 14 residues. CDR3 sequence (DNA): TGCGCCAGCACCCTAGCGGGAGTGGTGGAGACCCAGTACTTC. It codes for CASTLAGVVETQYF.

This clonotype occurred a few times. J is TRBJ2-7 and V is TRBV20-1; D is possibly TRBD2 (5 bases). The CDR3 sequence is 14 residues long. V gave up 1 base and J gave up 7 bases, with 17 bases separating them. CDR1 and CDR2 (germline): DFQATT, SNEGSKA (reference sequence). For the CDR3, the DNA is TGCAGTGCTAGAGGTGGAGGACTTAGTGGGGAGCAGTACTTC. Its translation: CSARGGGLSGEQYF.

The chain employs TRBV27 and TRBJ2-2, with D possibly matching TRBD2 (6 bases). This CDR3 has 17 residues. From germline, CDR1 is MNHEY and CDR2 SMNVEV (reference sequence). V was clipped by 0 bases and J by 1 base, with 12 bases between them. CDR3 sequence (DNA): TGTGCCAGCAGTTTATCCTTGGAGCGGGTGAACACCGGGGAGCTGTTTTTT. It codes for CASSLSLERVNTGELFF.

This clonotype was observed once. The rearrangement links TRBV10-1 to TRBJ2-1, with D possibly TRBD1 on 6 matching bases. Germline lookup yields CDR1 WNHNN and CDR2 SYGVQD (reference sequence). V was cut by 8 bases and J by 13 bases, with 24 bases left in between. The CDR3 spans 14 residues. CDR3 sequence reads: CASGTPFTGSPQFF. The CDR3 DNA reads as TGCGCCAGCGGGACGCCCTTCACAGGGAGTCCTCAGTTCTTC.

On this clonotype: This sequence may be a read error, since a much larger clone differs from it by one base. The gene calls are TRBV10-3 and TRBJ2-6; D is ambiguous. This CDR3 has 15 residues. The germline V gene encodes CDR1 ENHRY and CDR2 SYGVKD. DNA of the CDR3: TGTGCCAACAGTGGCGGTGCCTCTGGGGCCAACGTCCTGACTTTC. This codes for CANSGGASGANVLTF.

In its sample, this clonotype was seen a few times. The chain links TRBV5-1 to TRBJ2-5; D possibly corresponds to TRBD2 (5 bases). The CDR3 has 15 amino acids. V lost 0 bases to trimming and J lost 1 base, with 10 bases between them. The V gene's germline CDR1 is SGHRS and CDR2 YFSETQ. CDR3 DNA sequence: TGCGCCAGCAGCTTGGCCCCAGGACTCCAAGAGACCCAGTACTTC. Protein: CASSLAPGLQETQYF.

The chain couples TRBV30 to TRBJ2-7, with D maybe TRBD2 (5 bases). Germline V gene sequence: CDR1 GTSNPN, CDR2 SVGIG (reference sequence). The CDR3 has 12 amino acids. V was pared by 4 bases and J by 2 bases, with 9 bases between. The CDR3 is CAWTSGTYEQYF. CDR3 nucleotides: TGTGCCTGGACATCGGGGACCTACGAGCAGTACTTC. The full variable domain, completed using reference TRBV30 and TRBJ2-7, is SQTIHQWPATLVQPVGSPLSLECTVEGTSNPNLYWYRQAAGRGLQLLFYSVGIGQISSEVPQNLSASRPQDRQFILSSKKLLLSDSGFYLCAWTSGTYEQYFGPGTRLTVT.